Below are 24 T cell receptor beta chains sequenced from a single sample in a study of regulatory T cells in long-lasting Graves disease. Time point: persistent/refractory GD, antithyroid drugs over 5 years with positive TRAb. From RNA extracted from PBMCs, the TCR library was made. Researchers made TCR beta libraries by using iRepertoire HTBI primers and running Arm-PCR on CDR3 regions. TCRdb re-called the multiplex PCR reads through MiXCR, storing one row per CDR3 protein. The table has 400,000 to 500,000 distinct CDR3 sequences, 20% to 25% seen once. The material was peripheral blood mononuclear cells (PBMCs), obtained when the disease was refractory, from a patient treated with antithyroid drugs. The receptors derive from a female donor with Graves disease.

This clonotype was seen only a few times. CDR3 DNA sequence: TGTGCCAGCAGCTTAGACTCTTTATTGGGTGGCTACACCTTC. This gives the protein CASSLDSLLGGYTF. This sequence joins TRBV7-2 and TRBJ1-2; no firm D call. Germline assignment: CDR1 SGHTA and CDR2 FQGNSA. The CDR3 is 14 residues long. V was pared by 1 base and J by 7 bases, with 13 bases between.

Many counts were recorded for this clonotype. The V call is TRBV15, the J call TRBJ1-4; unclear D gene. The CDR3 has 13 amino acids. Trimming removed 7 bases at V and 2 bases at J, with 8 bases between. Germline assignment: CDR1 LNHNV and CDR2 YYDKDF (reference sequence). CDR3 region: CATKGGTNEKLFF. In DNA, the CDR3 is TGTGCCACCAAGGGAGGGACTAATGAAAAACTGTTTTTT.

This clonotype has a handful of counts. This chain connects TRBV4-2 to TRBJ2-4, with D tentatively TRBD1 or TRBD2 (5 bases each). The CDR3 length is 17 residues. Deletions cut 0 bases from V and 2 bases from J, with 14 bases between. Germline CDR1 reads LGHNA; CDR2 reads YNFKEQ. In nucleotides, the CDR3 is TGTGCCAGCAGCCAAGAGATTTTGCTGGGACCCAAAAACATTCAGTACTTC. Its translation is CASSQEILLGPKNIQYF.

In this sample, this clonotype turned up many times. This chain joins TRBV2 and TRBJ1-2; D is ambiguous. The CDR3 is 13 residues long. The germline V gene encodes CDR1 SNHLY and CDR2 FYNNEI. The ends were cut back, 2 bases at V and 6 bases at J, with 10 bases in the middle. CDR3 DNA: TGTGCCAGCAGTGAATTCGGGGTTCATGGCTACACCTTC. Encoded protein: CASSEFGVHGYTF.

This clonotype was counted ten times or more. J is TRBJ1-5 and V is TRBV28; D is unclear. V lost 5 bases, J lost 2 bases, and 13 bases lay in between. Germline CDR1 reads MDHEN; CDR2 reads SYDVKM. The CDR3 runs 15 residues. This CDR3 is CASSPVGWGNQPQHF. The CDR3 DNA reads as TGTGCCAGCAGTCCCGTCGGGTGGGGCAATCAGCCCCAGCATTTT.

This clonotype appeared many times. The chain combines TRBV2 with TRBJ2-7; 9 nucleotides align to TRBD1. V dropped 10 bases and J dropped 6; count of bases not matched to a gene: 10. Germline V CDR1 and CDR2: SNHLY, FYNNEI. This CDR3 comprises 13 residues. Here the CDR3 reads CAISDRGSGEQYF. In DNA form, the CDR3 reads TGTGCCATCTCGGACAGGGGATCTGGCGAGCAGTACTTC. Full variable domain (outside the CDR3, taken from reference TRBV2 and TRBJ2-7): EPEVTQTPSHQVTQMGQEVILRCVPISNHLYFYWYRQILGQKVEFLVSFYNNEISEKSEIFDDQFSVERPDGSNFTLKIRSTKLEDSAMYFCAISDRGSGEQYFGPGTRLTVT.

The chain is built from TRBV7-9 and TRBJ1-3; no clear D gene. Germline CDR1 SEHNR, CDR2 FQNEAQ (reference sequence). The CDR3 totals 13 residues. The ends were cut back, 4 bases at V and 3 bases at J, with 7 bases in the middle. The CDR3 sequence is CASSSSYGNTIYF. CDR3 coding DNA: TGTGCCAGCAGCTCTTCATATGGAAACACCATATATTTT. Full variable domain (rest looked up from reference TRBV7-9 and TRBJ1-3): DTGVSQNPRHKITKRGQNVTFRCDPISEHNRLYWYRQTLGQGPEFLTYFQNEAQLEKSRLLSDRFSAERPKGSFSTLEIQRTEQGDSAMYLCASSSSYGNTIYFGEGSWLTVV.

As regards this clonotype: A much bigger clone sits one base away, suggesting this may be a read error. This chain connects TRBV2 to TRBJ2-2, with D uncertain. Germline-derived CDR1 and CDR2 are SNHLY and FYNNEI. This CDR3 has 14 amino acids. V was pared by 7 bases and J by 3 bases, with 12 bases between. This chain's CDR3 is CASNSTVDTGELFF. CDR3 bases: TGTGCCAGCAACTCAACAGTGGACACCGGGGAGCTGTTTTTT.

This clonotype occurred many times. The chain recombines TRBV9 with TRBJ1-2; D might be TRBD1 (6 bases). The V gene's germline CDR1 is SGDLS and CDR2 YYNGEE. The V gene lost 3 bases and the J gene lost 0 bases, with 12 bases spanning the gap. CDR3 length equals 15 residues. The CDR3 nucleotides read TGTGCCAGCAGCGCAAGGCAGGGGACTAACTATGGCTACACCTTC. The encoded protein is CASSARQGTNYGYTF.

This clonotype was counted at least ten times. The chain uses TRBV20-1 and TRBJ2-7, with D unresolved. The germline gives CDR1 DFQATT, CDR2 SNEGSKA (reference sequence). Between the trimmed V and J ends, which lost 0 bases and 6 bases, there was a span of 15 bases. The CDR3 consists of 14 residues. Written as DNA, the CDR3 is TGCAGTGCTAGAGACCGACCTTCCGCTAGCGAGCAGTACTTC. It codes for CSARDRPSASEQYF.

This clonotype was counted ten times or more. The rearrangement joins TRBV28 to TRBJ2-6; the D gene could be TRBD1 or TRBD2 (7 bases each). Germline V CDR1 and CDR2: MDHEN, SYDVKM. Trimming took off 4 bases at V and 0 bases at J, with 10 bases between the two ends. The CDR3 is 16 amino acids. This CDR3 is CASSSGGVSGANVLTF. CDR3 bases: TGTGCCAGCAGTTCAGGGGGGGTCTCTGGGGCCAACGTCCTGACTTTC.

The chain couples TRBV13 to TRBJ1-1; D ambiguous. The CDR3 has 13 residues. V dropped 2 bases and J dropped 11 bases, with 15 bases sitting between them. The V gene's germline CDR1 is PRHDT and CDR2 FYEKMQ (reference sequence). In nucleotides, the CDR3 is TGTGCCAGCAGCTTAATGGAGGAGACGTGGGCTTTCTTT. Protein sequence: CASSLMEETWAFF.

The V gene is TRBV9, the J gene TRBJ2-4; D possibly corresponds to TRBD2 (5 bases). Trimming pared 2 bases from V and 6 bases from J, leaving 15 bases between. Looked up from germline, CDR1 is SGDLS and CDR2 is YYNGEE. This CDR3 is 15 amino acids long. The CDR3 DNA follows: TGTGCCAGCAGCGTTGAGGGCCGCGCACTAAACATTCAGTACTTC. Protein: CASSVEGRALNIQYF. Looking up the rest from reference TRBV9 and TRBJ2-4 gives the full variable domain: DSGVTQTPKHLITATGQRVTLRCSPRSGDLSVYWYQQSLDQGLQFLIQYYNGEERAKGNILERFSAQQFPDLHSELNLSSLELGDSALYFCASSVEGRALNIQYFGAGTRLSVL.

This clonotype occurred a few times. V gene TRBV20-1 combines with J gene TRBJ1-5; no definite D call. Trimming took 0 bases from V and 0 from J, leaving 18 bases between them. The CDR3 contains 18 residues. Germline V gene sequence: CDR1 DFQATT, CDR2 SNEGSKA (reference sequence). The CDR3 is CSARDLGASSYSNQPQHF. DNA of the CDR3: TGCAGTGCTAGAGATCTAGGCGCCTCATCCTATAGCAATCAGCCCCAGCATTTT.

This clonotype has just a few counts. The J gene is TRBJ1-1, the V gene TRBV12-3 or TRBV12-4, with 11 bases matching TRBD1. The CDR3 is made up of 15 amino acids. V trimming: 7 bases; J trimming: 3 bases; junction bases outside the gene matches: 7. The chain's CDR3 is CASTPGTGGYTEAFF. DNA of the CDR3: TGTGCCAGCACTCCCGGGACAGGGGGGTACACTGAAGCTTTCTTT.

This clonotype has only a few counts. The rearrangement links TRBV9 to TRBJ1-6, with D unclear. The germline CDR1 and CDR2 sequences are SGDLS and YYNGEE. Trimming took 0 bases from V and 5 from J, leaving 6 bases between them. This CDR3 contains 14 residues. CDR3 DNA sequence: TGTGCCAGCAGCGTAGGGAGAGATAATTCACCCCTCCACTTT. This sequence encodes CASSVGRDNSPLHF.

This clonotype was picked up many times. The J gene is TRBJ2-7, the V gene TRBV19, with D possibly TRBD2 on 6 matching bases. V was trimmed by 9 bases and J by 4 bases, leaving 13 bases between them. Germline V gene data show CDR1 as LNHDA and CDR2 as SQIVND (reference sequence). CDR3 length: 12 residues. CDR3 region: CASSAGSYEQYF. In nucleotides, the CDR3 is TGTGCCAGCAGTGCCGGGAGTTACGAGCAGTACTTC.

This rearrangement joins TRBV6-9 to TRBJ1-1, with D possibly matching TRBD1 (6 bases). The length of the CDR3 is 15 residues. The germline V gene has CDR1 MNHGY and CDR2 SVAAGI. With 3 bases removed from V and 4 bases from J, the gap between germline ends came to 15 bases. The CDR3 sequence: CASSYSRGASTEAFF. Written as DNA, the CDR3 is TGTGCCAGCAGTTACTCTCGGGGGGCGAGCACTGAAGCTTTCTTT.

The chain carries TRBV19 and TRBJ1-6; 7 positions match TRBD1. The V segment lost 5 bases and the J segment 0 bases; nucleotides outside the gene matches: 7. In germline, CDR1 is LNHDA, CDR2 SQIVND (reference sequence). This CDR3 region has 17 residues. CDR3 region: CASSSQGGSSYNSPLHF. CDR3 bases: TGTGCCAGTAGTTCGCAGGGGGGAAGCTCCTATAATTCACCCCTCCACTTT.

This clonotype was detected only a few times. The J gene is TRBJ1-2, the V gene TRBV30, with D maybe TRBD1 (6 bases). The CDR3 is 13 residues long. CDR1 is GTSNPN and CDR2 is SVGIG in the germline V gene (reference sequence). V gave up 4 bases and J gave up 2 bases, with 11 bases separating them. The CDR3, as DNA: TGTGCCTGGAAAGGGGGGAGCAACTATGGCTACACCTTC. This translates into CAWKGGSNYGYTF.

This clonotype was recorded at least ten times. V and J are TRBV18 and TRBJ2-5; D uncertain. The CDR3 sequence is 13 residues long. The germline V gene encodes CDR1 KGHSH and CDR2 LQKENI. Trimming shortened V by 2 bases and J by 2 bases, and 6 bases separated the two germline ends. The CDR3 reads CASSPTEQETQYF. CDR3 sequence (DNA): TGTGCCAGCTCACCAACGGAGCAAGAGACCCAGTACTTC.

The chain's CDR3 is CAWSGGTETQYF. CDR3 coding DNA: TGTGCCTGGAGTGGCGGGACGGAGACCCAGTACTTC. The V and J genes are TRBV30 and TRBJ2-5; tentative D call: TRBD2 (6 bases). The CDR3 sequence is 12 residues long. Germline lookup yields CDR1 GTSNPN and CDR2 SVGIG (reference sequence). Trimming cost V 1 base and J 5 bases, with 8 bases left between them.

This clonotype was seen many times. The rearrangement uses TRBV6-1 and TRBJ1-4; D is undetermined. Germline V gene lookup returns CDR1 MNHNS and CDR2 SASEGT. The CDR3 totals 14 residues. V was shortened by 7 bases and J by 0 bases, with 9 bases between the two germline ends. CDR3 sequence: CASTVSATNEKLFF. DNA of the CDR3: TGTGCCAGCACGGTATCTGCAACTAATGAAAAACTGTTTTTT.

The V gene is TRBV7-9, the J gene TRBJ1-1; 9 nucleotides match TRBD1. This CDR3 contains 17 residues. The V and J ends lost 5 bases and 0 bases, in that order; junction bases with no gene match: 10. Germline V gene sequence: CDR1 SEHNR, CDR2 FQNEAQ (reference sequence). CDR3 loop: CASSSGQGTSLNTEAFF. CDR3 nucleotide sequence: TGTGCCAGCAGCAGTGGACAGGGGACGTCCTTGAACACTGAAGCTTTCTTT.